This TCR beta chain was sequenced in a study of cytomegalovirus exposure and HLA in healthy donors. Note on this clone: Its cognate antigen is unknown.

PCR was performed using 60 Vbeta and 13 Jbeta primers. Libraries were prepared by immunoSEQ multiplex PCR; TCRdb keeps only in-frame clonotypes and omits some of them. Of 130,000 to 150,000 clones in the sample, roughly 80% were seen once. Study results and limitations: Previously analyzed data showed that most TCR beta V segments were productive at a frequency of about 87% or about 30%. Roughly even sequencing depth across donors was the assumption behind the presence/absence analyses. Clonal expansion was found to be greater in HLA-associated TCR beta chains than in equally common others in a later analysis. Analyzed later, most CMV-associated TCR beta chains appeared HLA-restricted.

Material: PBMCs. The sequence was collected from a woman aged 35 to 49 in good health and CMV-seropositive.

CDR3 in DNA: TGTGCCAGCAGCCAGGGGACTAGCGGGATGAATGAGCAGTTCTTC. Its protein is CASSQGTSGMNEQFF. The gene calls are TRBV5-8 and TRBJ2-1, with 13 bases aligning to TRBD2. Germline V gene sequence: CDR1 SGHTS, CDR2 YDEGEE. CDR3 length equals 15 residues. V lost 4 bases and J lost 7; bases outside the gene matches: 5.